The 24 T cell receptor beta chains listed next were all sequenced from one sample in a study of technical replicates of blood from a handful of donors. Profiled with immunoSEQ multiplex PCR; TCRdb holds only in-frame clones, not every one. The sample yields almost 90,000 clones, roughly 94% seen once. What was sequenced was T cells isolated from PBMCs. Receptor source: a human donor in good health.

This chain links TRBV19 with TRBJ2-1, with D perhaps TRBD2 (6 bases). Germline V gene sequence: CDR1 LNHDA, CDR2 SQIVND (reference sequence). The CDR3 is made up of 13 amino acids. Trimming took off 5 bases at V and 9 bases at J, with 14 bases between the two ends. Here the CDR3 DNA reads TGTGCCAGTAGTGTCACTAGCATCGTTGAGCAGTTCTTC. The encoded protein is CASSVTSIVEQFF.

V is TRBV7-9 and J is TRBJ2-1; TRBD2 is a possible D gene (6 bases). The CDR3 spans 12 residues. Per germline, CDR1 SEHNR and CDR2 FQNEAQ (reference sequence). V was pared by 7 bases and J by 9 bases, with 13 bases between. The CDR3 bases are TGTGCCAGCATAGTACGGGGGACTGAGCAGTTCTTC. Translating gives CASIVRGTEQFF.

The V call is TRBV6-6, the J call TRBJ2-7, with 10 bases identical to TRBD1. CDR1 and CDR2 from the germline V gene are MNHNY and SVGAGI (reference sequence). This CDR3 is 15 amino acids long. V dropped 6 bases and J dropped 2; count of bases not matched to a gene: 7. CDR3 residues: CASRAGTGVPYEQYF. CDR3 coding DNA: TGTGCCAGCAGGGCCGGGACAGGGGTCCCCTACGAGCAGTACTTC.

The DNA for the CDR3 is TGTGCCAGCAGCGCCTCCGGGACTAGCGGGAGGGCCGCCGGGGAGCTGTTTTTT. Translation gives CASSASGTSGRAAGELFF. The chain joins TRBV9 to TRBJ2-2; 16 nucleotides line up with TRBD2. The CDR3 has 18 residues. In germline, CDR1 is SGDLS, CDR2 YYNGEE. The ends lost 3 bases at V and 6 bases at J; junction bases unmatched: 8.

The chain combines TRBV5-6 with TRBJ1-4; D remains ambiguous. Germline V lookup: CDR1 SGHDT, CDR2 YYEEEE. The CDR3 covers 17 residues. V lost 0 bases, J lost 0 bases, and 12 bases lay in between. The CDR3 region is CASSLAPGGATNEKLFF. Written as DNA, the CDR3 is TGTGCCAGCAGCTTGGCTCCAGGTGGTGCAACTAATGAAAAACTGTTTTTT.

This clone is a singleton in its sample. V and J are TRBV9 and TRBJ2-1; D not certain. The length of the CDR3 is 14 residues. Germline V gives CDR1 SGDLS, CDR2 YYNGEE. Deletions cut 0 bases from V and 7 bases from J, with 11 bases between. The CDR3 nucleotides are TGTGCCAGCAGCGTAGGATTTGGAGTGAATGAGCAGTTCTTC. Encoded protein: CASSVGFGVNEQFF.

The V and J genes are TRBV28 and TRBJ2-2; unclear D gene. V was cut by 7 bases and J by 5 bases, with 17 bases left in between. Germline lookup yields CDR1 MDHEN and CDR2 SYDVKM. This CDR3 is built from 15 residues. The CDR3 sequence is CASTSTRAYTGELFF. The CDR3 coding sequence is TGTGCCAGCACGTCGACACGCGCCTATACCGGGGAGCTGTTTTTT.

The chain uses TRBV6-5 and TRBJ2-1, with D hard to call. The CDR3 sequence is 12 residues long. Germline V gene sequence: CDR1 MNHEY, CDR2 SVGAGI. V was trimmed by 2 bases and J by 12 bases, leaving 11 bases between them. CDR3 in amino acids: CASSYGSAGQFF. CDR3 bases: TGTGCCAGCAGTTACGGCTCCGCTGGGCAGTTCTTC.

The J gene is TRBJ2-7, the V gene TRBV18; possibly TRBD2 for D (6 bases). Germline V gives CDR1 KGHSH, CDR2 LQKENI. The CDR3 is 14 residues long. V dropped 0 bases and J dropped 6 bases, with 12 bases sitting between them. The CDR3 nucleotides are TGTGCCAGCTCACCACCGGAGGGAGTTCCCGAGCAGTACTTC. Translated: CASSPPEGVPEQYF.

The CDR3, as DNA: TGTGCCAGCAGTTTATCTGAGTCTAACTATGGCTACACCTTC. This translates into CASSLSESNYGYTF. The chain employs TRBV27 and TRBJ1-2; D gene uncertain. This CDR3 has 14 amino acids. V shed 0 bases and J shed 0 bases, with 5 bases lying between them. The germline V gene has CDR1 MNHEY and CDR2 SMNVEV (reference sequence).

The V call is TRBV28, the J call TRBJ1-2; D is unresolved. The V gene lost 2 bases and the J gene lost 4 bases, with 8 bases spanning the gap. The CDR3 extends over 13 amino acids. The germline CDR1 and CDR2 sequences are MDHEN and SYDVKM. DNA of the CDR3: TGTGCCAGCAGTTTAAAGCAGGTCTATGGCTACACCTTC. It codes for CASSLKQVYGYTF.

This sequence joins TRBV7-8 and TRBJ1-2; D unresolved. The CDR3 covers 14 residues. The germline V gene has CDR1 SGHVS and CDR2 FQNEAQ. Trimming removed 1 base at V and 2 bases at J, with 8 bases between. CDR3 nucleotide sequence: TGTGCCAGCAGCTTAGGAGTCTCCAACTATGGCTACACCTTC. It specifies CASSLGVSNYGYTF.

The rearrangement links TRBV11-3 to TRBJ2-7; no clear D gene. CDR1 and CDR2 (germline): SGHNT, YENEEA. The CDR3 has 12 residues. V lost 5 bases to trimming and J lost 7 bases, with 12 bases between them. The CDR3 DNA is TGTGCCAGCAGCGCCTCGTTCAGGGAGCAGTACTTC. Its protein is CASSASFREQYF. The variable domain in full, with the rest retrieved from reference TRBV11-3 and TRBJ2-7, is EAGVVQSPRYKIIEKKQPVAFWCNPISGHNTLYWYLQNLGQGPELLIRYENEEAVDDSQLPKDRFSAERLKGVDSTLKIQPAELGDSAVYLCASSASFREQYFGPGTRLTVT.

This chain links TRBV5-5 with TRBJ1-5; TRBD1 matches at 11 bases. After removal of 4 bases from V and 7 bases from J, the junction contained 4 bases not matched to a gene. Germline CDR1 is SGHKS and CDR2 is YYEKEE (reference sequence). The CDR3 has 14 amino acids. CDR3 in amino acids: CASSGTGGDQPQHF. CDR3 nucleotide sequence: TGTGCCAGCAGCGGGACAGGGGGAGACCAGCCCCAGCATTTT.

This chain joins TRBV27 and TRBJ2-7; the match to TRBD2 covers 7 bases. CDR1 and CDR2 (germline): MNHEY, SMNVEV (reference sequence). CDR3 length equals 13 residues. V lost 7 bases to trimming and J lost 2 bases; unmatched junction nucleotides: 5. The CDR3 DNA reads TGTGCCAGCACGGGAGGTCCTACCTACGAGCAGTACTTC. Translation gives CASTGGPTYEQYF.

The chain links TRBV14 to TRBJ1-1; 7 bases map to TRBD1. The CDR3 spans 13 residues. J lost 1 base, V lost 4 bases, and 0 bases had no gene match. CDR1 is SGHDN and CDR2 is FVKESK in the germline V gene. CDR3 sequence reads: CASSRQGNTEAFF. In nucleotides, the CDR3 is TGTGCCAGCAGCCGACAGGGGAACACTGAAGCTTTCTTT.

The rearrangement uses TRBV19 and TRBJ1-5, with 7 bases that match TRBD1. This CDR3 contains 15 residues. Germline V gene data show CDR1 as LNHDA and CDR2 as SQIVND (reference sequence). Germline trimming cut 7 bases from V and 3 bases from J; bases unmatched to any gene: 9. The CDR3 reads CASNFPGQTNQPQHF. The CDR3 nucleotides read TGTGCCAGTAACTTTCCGGGACAGACCAATCAGCCCCAGCATTTT.

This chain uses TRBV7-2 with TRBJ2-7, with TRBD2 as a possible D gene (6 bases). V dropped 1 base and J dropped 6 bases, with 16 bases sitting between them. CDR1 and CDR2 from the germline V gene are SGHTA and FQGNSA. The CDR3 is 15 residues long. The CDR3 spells CASSLVGRDGFEQYF. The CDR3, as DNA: TGTGCCAGCAGCTTAGTAGGGCGGGATGGTTTCGAGCAGTACTTC.

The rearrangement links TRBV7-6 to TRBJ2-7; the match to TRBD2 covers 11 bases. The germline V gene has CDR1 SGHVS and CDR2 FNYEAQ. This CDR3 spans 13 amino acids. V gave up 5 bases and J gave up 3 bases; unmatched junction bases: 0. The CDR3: CASSGTSGYEQYF. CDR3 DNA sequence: TGTGCCAGCAGCGGGACTAGCGGCTACGAGCAGTACTTC.

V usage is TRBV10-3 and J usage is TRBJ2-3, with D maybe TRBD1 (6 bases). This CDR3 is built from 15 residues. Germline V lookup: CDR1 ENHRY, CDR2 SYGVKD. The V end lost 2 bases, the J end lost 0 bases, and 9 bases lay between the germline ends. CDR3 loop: CAISEGQPSTDTQYF. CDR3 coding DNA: TGTGCCATCAGTGAGGGACAGCCTAGCACAGATACGCAGTATTTT.

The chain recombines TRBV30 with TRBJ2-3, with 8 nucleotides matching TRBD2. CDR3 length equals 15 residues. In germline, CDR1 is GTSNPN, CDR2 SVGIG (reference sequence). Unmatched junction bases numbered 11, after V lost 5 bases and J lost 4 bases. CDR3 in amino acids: CAWGGGTSPPDTQYF. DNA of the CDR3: TGTGCCTGGGGAGGAGGGACTAGTCCCCCAGATACGCAGTATTTT. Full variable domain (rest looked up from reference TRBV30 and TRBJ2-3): SQTIHQWPATLVQPVGSPLSLECTVEGTSNPNLYWYRQAAGRGLQLLFYSVGIGQISSEVPQNLSASRPQDRQFILSSKKLLLSDSGFYLCAWGGGTSPPDTQYFGPGTRLTVL.

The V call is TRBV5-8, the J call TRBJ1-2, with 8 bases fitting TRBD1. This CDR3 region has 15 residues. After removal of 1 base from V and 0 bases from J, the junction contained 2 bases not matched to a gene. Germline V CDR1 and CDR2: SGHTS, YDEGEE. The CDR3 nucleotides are TGTGCCAGCAGCTTGACAGGGGGTTCTAACTATGGCTACACCTTC. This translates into CASSLTGGSNYGYTF.

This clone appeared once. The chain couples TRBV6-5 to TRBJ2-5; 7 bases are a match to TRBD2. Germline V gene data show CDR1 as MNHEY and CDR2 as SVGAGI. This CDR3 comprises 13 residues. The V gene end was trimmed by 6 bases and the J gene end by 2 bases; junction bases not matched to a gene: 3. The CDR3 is CASRPGGQETQYF. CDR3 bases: TGTGCCAGCAGACCGGGGGGACAAGAGACCCAGTACTTC.

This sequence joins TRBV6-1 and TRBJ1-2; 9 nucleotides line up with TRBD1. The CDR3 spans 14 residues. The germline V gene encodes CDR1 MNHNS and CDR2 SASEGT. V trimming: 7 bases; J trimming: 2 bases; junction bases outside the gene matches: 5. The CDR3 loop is CASMNRGRNYGYTF. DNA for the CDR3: TGTGCCAGCATGAACAGGGGGCGAAACTATGGCTACACCTTC.